The 13 T cell receptor beta chains in this list originate from one sample, sequenced in a study of shared T cell receptors in the human thymus. Assay: immunoSEQ multiplex PCR; the TCRdb copy retains only in-frame clones and omits some. Of more than 550,000 clones listed, 70% to 90% were seen once; the top ten hold over 0.008%. This sample was shared with a second study, whose subject was human thymus T cells.

Sequencing was performed on thymocytes. All receptors come from a girl under two years old with a congenital heart defect.

This chain joins TRBV28 and TRBJ2-7, with TRBD2 identical over 12 bases. This CDR3 contains 15 residues. CDR1 and CDR2 from the germline V gene are MDHEN and SYDVKM. J was trimmed by 6 bases and V by 4 bases; bases with no gene match: 7. CDR3 loop: CASSCASGGAGEQYF. For the CDR3, the DNA is TGTGCCAGCAGTTGCGCTAGCGGGGGGGCCGGCGAGCAGTACTTC.

The V and J genes are TRBV5-1 and TRBJ2-1; 8 nucleotides align to TRBD1. The junction had 12 bases not matched to a gene; V was cut back by 3 bases and J by 7 bases. CDR3 length: 16 residues. Germline CDR1 and CDR2: SGHRS and YFSETQ. This CDR3 is CASSWTGPLMGNEQFF. The CDR3 bases are TGCGCCAGCAGCTGGACAGGGCCGTTAATGGGTAATGAGCAGTTCTTC.

The rearrangement joins TRBV6-5 to TRBJ2-5; the match to TRBD1 covers 7 bases. CDR1 MNHEY and CDR2 SVGAGI come from the germline V gene. J lost 0 bases, V lost 4 bases, and 5 bases had no gene match. CDR3 size: 15 residues. The CDR3 here is CASSSLTGYQETQYF. As DNA, the CDR3 is TGTGCCAGCAGTTCCCTGACAGGGTACCAAGAGACCCAGTACTTC.

This clone appeared a few times. V is TRBV5-8 and J is TRBJ1-5; D call uncertain. The V and J ends lost 4 bases and 4 bases respectively, with 6 bases between them. The CDR3 has 12 residues. Germline V gene lookup returns CDR1 SGHTS and CDR2 YDEGEE. In DNA form, the CDR3 reads TGTGCCAGCAGCCGGGGAAATCAGCCCCAGCATTTT. Translation gives CASSRGNQPQHF.

The chain couples TRBV5-6 to TRBJ2-2, with a weak D call TRBD1 (5 bases). Germline loops: CDR1 SGHDT, CDR2 YYEEEE. The CDR3 spans 13 residues. Trimming took off 4 bases at V and 5 bases at J, with 9 bases between the two ends. The CDR3 nucleotides read TGTGCCAGCAGCACCCCAGGGACCGGGGAGCTGTTTTTT. This sequence encodes CASSTPGTGELFF.

As regards this clone: The sample carries other DNA sequences with the same CDR3. This sequence joins TRBV11-2 and TRBJ1-1; D is unresolved. V lost 1 base and J 2 bases, leaving 8 bases between the germline ends. Germline lookup yields CDR1 SGHAT and CDR2 FQNNGV. This CDR3 region has 14 residues. CDR3 in DNA: TGTGCCAGCAGCTTAGCAAGAGGTAACACTGAAGCTTTCTTT. Amino acids: CASSLARGNTEAFF.

The chain carries TRBV5-1 and TRBJ2-3; 15 nucleotides agree with TRBD2. Germline CDR1 is SGHRS and CDR2 is YFSETQ. V shed 6 bases, J shed 3 bases, and the junction held 5 bases outside the gene matches. CDR3 size: 16 residues. CDR3 DNA sequence: TGCGCCAGCACTCCGGGACTAGCGGGGGGTACAGATACGCAGTATTTT. Translating it yields CASTPGLAGGTDTQYF. Supplemented by reference TRBV5-1 and TRBJ2-3, the full variable domain reads KAGVTQTPRYLIKTRGQQVTLSCSPISGHRSVSWYQQTPGQGLQFLFEYFSETQRNKGNFPGRFSGRQFSNSRSEMNVSTLELGDSALYLCASTPGLAGGTDTQYFGPGTRLTVL.

The rearrangement joins TRBV27 to TRBJ1-6; 7 bases align to TRBD1. The CDR3 sequence is 13 residues long. Per the germline V gene, CDR1 is MNHEY and CDR2 is SMNVEV (reference sequence). The trim removed 7 bases at V and 6 bases at J, leaving 3 bases unmatched. The CDR3 loop reads CASTRDSNSPLHF. The CDR3, as DNA: TGTGCCAGCACCCGGGACAGTAATTCACCCCTCCACTTT.

This chain links TRBV2 with TRBJ1-1; D not resolved. The V end lost 2 bases, the J end lost 3 bases, and 4 bases lay between the germline ends. The CDR3 totals 12 residues. The germline V gene has CDR1 SNHLY and CDR2 FYNNEI. CDR3 in DNA: TGTGCCAGCAGTGAACCAGACACTGAAGCTTTCTTT. Protein product: CASSEPDTEAFF.

The V gene is TRBV4-1, the J gene TRBJ2-7; D might be TRBD2 (6 bases). This CDR3 comprises 14 residues. The germline V gene has CDR1 MGHRA and CDR2 YSYEKL. Trimming left V 1 base short and J 8 bases short, with 15 bases between. The CDR3 is CASSQVLWGGKQYF. The CDR3 DNA reads TGCGCCAGCAGCCAAGTATTATGGGGAGGTAAGCAGTACTTC.

V and J are TRBV13 and TRBJ2-5; 11 bases line up with TRBD2. CDR1 and CDR2 from the germline V gene are PRHDT and FYEKMQ (reference sequence). V shed 5 bases and J 3 bases; nucleotides not matched to a gene: 11. CDR3 length equals 17 residues. The CDR3 sequence: CASSPQETSGEEETQYF. In DNA form, the CDR3 reads TGTGCCAGCAGCCCACAAGAGACTAGCGGGGAAGAAGAGACCCAGTACTTC.

The CDR3 DNA sequence: TGTGCCAGCAGCTCCCCGGGTCTCTGGCGCCTTAAGACCCAGTACTTC. Translation gives CASSSPGLWRLKTQYF. The chain is built from TRBV5-6 and TRBJ2-5; no reliable D call. Germline V CDR1 and CDR2: SGHDT, YYEEEE. The V and J ends lost 3 bases and 6 bases respectively, with 21 bases between them. This CDR3 comprises 16 residues. Filled out from reference TRBV5-6 and TRBJ2-5, the complete variable domain reads DAGVTQSPTHLIKTRGQQVTLRCSPKSGHDTVSWYQQALGQGPQFIFQYYEEEERQRGNFPDRFSGHQFPNYSSELNVNALLLGDSALYLCASSSPGLWRLKTQYFGPGTRLLVL.

The chain has TRBV2 and TRBJ2-5; 14 nucleotides agree with TRBD2. The CDR3 sequence is 16 residues long. Looked up from germline, CDR1 is SNHLY and CDR2 is FYNNEI. V dropped 6 bases and J dropped 1; count of bases not matched to a gene: 4. The CDR3 spells CASSGLAGGVQETQYF. The CDR3 region has the DNA TGTGCCAGCAGCGGACTAGCGGGGGGTGTCCAAGAGACCCAGTACTTC.